The 16 T cell receptor beta chains listed next were all sequenced from one sample in a study of control samples from healthy donors and cancer patients. The method was immunoSEQ multiplex PCR; TCRdb's version includes in-frame clones alone and lacks a portion of them. The repertoire holds tens of thousands of clones, with less than 90% as singletons. The sample taken for sequencing was blood. These TCRs come from a woman in her 70s in good health.

The CDR3 is CASSQSGQFFAFF. The CDR3 DNA reads as TGTGCCAGCAGTCAATCCGGACAGTTTTTCGCTTTCTTT. This sequence joins TRBV6-2 or TRBV6-3 and TRBJ1-1; the D gene is possibly TRBD1 (6 bases). CDR3 size: 13 residues. Trimming took 5 bases from V and 11 from J, leaving 18 bases between them. Per the germline V gene, CDR1 is MNHEY and CDR2 is SVGEGT.

The chain couples TRBV7-9 to TRBJ1-1; D is possibly TRBD1 (6 bases). This CDR3 has 15 amino acids. Germline CDR1 SEHNR, CDR2 FQNEAQ (reference sequence). V was shortened by 3 bases and J by 1 base, with 12 bases between the two germline ends. The CDR3 nucleotides are TGTGCCAGCAGCTTTCTAACAGGGAAGAACACTGAAGCTTTCTTT. This translates into CASSFLTGKNTEAFF.

The genes are TRBV7-9 and TRBJ2-3; 9 positions match TRBD1. The CDR3 is 15 amino acids. The germline V gene encodes CDR1 SEHNR and CDR2 FQNEAQ (reference sequence). V dropped 5 bases and J dropped 3; count of bases not matched to a gene: 6. In nucleotides, the CDR3 is TGTGCCAGCAGCCTACGGGACAGGGCGACAGATACGCAGTATTTT. Translated, it gives CASSLRDRATDTQYF.

This chain links TRBV6-1 with TRBJ2-3; tentative D call: TRBD2 (6 bases). V gave up 2 bases and J gave up 6 bases, with 18 bases separating them. Germline CDR1 reads MNHNS; CDR2 reads SASEGT. There are 16 residues in the CDR3. In DNA, the CDR3 is TGTGCCAGCAGTGAAATGCCCCATCCGGGACTTGATACGCAGTATTTT. It codes for CASSEMPHPGLDTQYF.

This clone was picked up one time. The rearrangement joins TRBV2 to TRBJ1-2; the D gene is possibly TRBD1 (6 bases). The V end was cut by 1 base, the J end by 5 bases, with 8 bases between. This CDR3 has 13 amino acids. Germline V CDR1 and CDR2: SNHLY, FYNNEI. CDR3 amino acids: CASSEEQGYGYTF. The CDR3 DNA follows: TGTGCCAGCAGTGAAGAACAGGGTTATGGCTACACCTTC.

The count of this clone is one. The chain recombines TRBV5-6 with TRBJ2-1; D gene unclear. The CDR3 has 14 amino acids. With 0 bases removed from V and 6 bases from J, the gap between germline ends came to 10 bases. Germline CDR1 reads SGHDT; CDR2 reads YYEEEE. The CDR3 is CASSLELLSNEQFF. Here the CDR3 DNA reads TGTGCCAGCAGCTTGGAGCTACTCTCCAATGAGCAGTTCTTC.

The genes are TRBV5-1 and TRBJ1-3; no clear D. The germline V and J ends were trimmed by 1 base and 2 bases, with 13 bases remaining between them. The CDR3 has 16 amino acids. The germline gives CDR1 SGHRS, CDR2 YFSETQ. The CDR3: CASSLFSWGTGNTIYF. The CDR3 DNA is TGCGCCAGCAGCTTGTTTAGCTGGGGAACTGGAAACACCATATATTTT.

This sequence joins TRBV5-1 and TRBJ1-2; possible D gene TRBD1, 6 bases. The CDR3 loop spans 13 amino acids. Germline assignment: CDR1 SGHRS and CDR2 YFSETQ. The V gene lost 4 bases and the J gene lost 7 bases, with 14 bases spanning the gap. For the CDR3, the DNA is TGCGCCAGCAGCCTGCCAGGGGTGGGTGGCTACACCTTC. Its protein is CASSLPGVGGYTF.

The V call is TRBV5-1, the J call TRBJ1-1; D is possibly TRBD1 (5 bases). Germline CDR1 SGHRS, CDR2 YFSETQ. There are 15 residues in the CDR3. Deletions cut 0 bases from V and 0 bases from J, with 9 bases between. CDR3 DNA: TGCGCCAGCAGCTTGGAAGGGGAAGTGAACACTGAAGCTTTCTTT. Protein product: CASSLEGEVNTEAFF.

This clone was detected once. V gene TRBV11-2 combines with J gene TRBJ1-3; 8 bases fit TRBD1. Germline CDR1 is SGHAT and CDR2 is FQNNGV. The CDR3 contains 15 residues. V lost 1 base and J lost 4; bases outside the gene matches: 3. CDR3 DNA: TGTGCCAGCAGCTTAGTCGGGACAGGCGGAAACACCATATATTTT. Its protein is CASSLVGTGGNTIYF. Full variable domain (rest looked up from reference TRBV11-2 and TRBJ1-3): EAGVAQSPRYKIIEKRQSVAFWCNPISGHATLYWYQQILGQGPKLLIQFQNNGVVDDSQLPKDRFSAERLKGVDSTLKIQPAKLEDSAVYLCASSLVGTGGNTIYFGEGSWLTVV.

The CDR3 DNA sequence: TGCGCCAGCAGCTTGGAAGTAACCGGGGAGCTGTTTTTT. This gives the protein CASSLEVTGELFF. The genes are TRBV5-1 and TRBJ2-2; D is uncertain. CDR1 is SGHRS, CDR2 YFSETQ, per germline. The CDR3 length is 13 residues. V dropped 0 bases and J dropped 5 bases, with 5 bases sitting between them.

CDR3 amino acids: CASSQDLVVLGEAFF. In nucleotides, the CDR3 is TGTGCCAGCAGCCAAGATCTGGTGGTGCTGGGTGAAGCTTTCTTT. This rearrangement joins TRBV14 to TRBJ1-1; D is unclear. The CDR3 sequence is 15 residues long. Germline lookup yields CDR1 SGHDN and CDR2 FVKESK. Trimming took 0 bases from V and 7 from J, leaving 15 bases between them. The full variable domain, completed using reference TRBV14 and TRBJ1-1, is EAGVTQFPSHSVIEKGQTVTLRCDPISGHDNLYWYRRVMGKEIKFLLHFVKESKQDESGMPNNRFLAERTGGTYSTLKVQPAELEDSGVYFCASSQDLVVLGEAFFGQGTRLTVV.

The J gene is TRBJ2-7, the V gene TRBV11-2; D remains unclear. CDR1 and CDR2 (germline): SGHAT, FQNNGV. This CDR3 is 14 amino acids long. Trimming removed 1 base at V and 3 bases at J, with 10 bases between. CDR3 bases: TGTGCCAGCAGCTTAGTAGATATTGGCTACGAGCAGTACTTC. Translation gives CASSLVDIGYEQYF.

This chain connects TRBV3-1 (or the pseudogene TRBV3-2) to TRBJ1-4; D is unresolved. Germline CDR1 is LGHDT and CDR2 is YNNKEL (reference sequence). With 4 bases removed from V and 7 bases from J, the gap between germline ends came to 10 bases. The CDR3 length is 13 residues. CDR3 amino acids: CASSLSGLEKLFF. CDR3 sequence (DNA): TGTGCCAGCAGCCTCAGTGGACTTGAAAAACTGTTTTTT.

The gene calls are TRBV10-3 and TRBJ2-7; D is perhaps TRBD1 (5 bases). This CDR3 is built from 13 residues. Trimming left V 4 bases short and J 4 bases short, with 11 bases between. Germline lookup yields CDR1 ENHRY and CDR2 SYGVKD. CDR3: CAISAPDSYEQYF. The CDR3, as DNA: TGTGCCATCAGTGCGCCAGACAGTTACGAGCAGTACTTC.

The chain uses TRBV6-5 and TRBJ1-1; D is unclear. Per germline, CDR1 MNHEY and CDR2 SVGAGI. This CDR3 is 13 amino acids long. Trimming took 7 bases from V and 0 from J, leaving 9 bases between them. The DNA for the CDR3 is TGTGCCAGCACGAACAGTCTGAACACTGAAGCTTTCTTT. Amino acid sequence: CASTNSLNTEAFF.